Described below is a single T cell receptor beta chain sequence and its context. Its antigen is still unknown. Since a much larger clone is just one base distant, this may be a read error. Germline values: CDR1 MRHNA, CDR2 SNTAGT. The CDR3 runs to 15 residues. Breast cancer patients provided tissue from their axillary draining lymph nodes. This sample is drawn from a study of breast tumors, draining lymph nodes, adjacent tissues. Study findings and constraints: Tumor repertoires ranked between lymph nodes and nontumor tissue in diversity, with V and J gene preferences. That most tumor T cells come from lymph nodes remained unproven. Luminal-like breast cancer showed significantly higher tumor–nontumor repertoire similarity than basal-like. Findings are consistent with lymph node origin and intratumoral expansion of most tumor T cells.

TCRdb fed the multiplex PCR reads into MiXCR, producing one record per CDR3 protein. Altogether around 140,000 distinct CDR3 sequences are present, about a fifth being singletons, with the ten largest covering 2.6%. V gene TRBV6-4 combines with J gene TRBJ2-1, with 9 bases lining up with TRBD2. Sequenced material: axillary lymph node tissue. This sequence was found in a female donor with breast cancer. Some clones in this sample may be carry-over from other donors' samples. CDR3 protein: CASSYLAGANNEQVF. CDR3 nucleotide sequence: TGTGCCAGCAGTTACTTAGCGGGAGCGAATAATGAGCAGGTCTTC.